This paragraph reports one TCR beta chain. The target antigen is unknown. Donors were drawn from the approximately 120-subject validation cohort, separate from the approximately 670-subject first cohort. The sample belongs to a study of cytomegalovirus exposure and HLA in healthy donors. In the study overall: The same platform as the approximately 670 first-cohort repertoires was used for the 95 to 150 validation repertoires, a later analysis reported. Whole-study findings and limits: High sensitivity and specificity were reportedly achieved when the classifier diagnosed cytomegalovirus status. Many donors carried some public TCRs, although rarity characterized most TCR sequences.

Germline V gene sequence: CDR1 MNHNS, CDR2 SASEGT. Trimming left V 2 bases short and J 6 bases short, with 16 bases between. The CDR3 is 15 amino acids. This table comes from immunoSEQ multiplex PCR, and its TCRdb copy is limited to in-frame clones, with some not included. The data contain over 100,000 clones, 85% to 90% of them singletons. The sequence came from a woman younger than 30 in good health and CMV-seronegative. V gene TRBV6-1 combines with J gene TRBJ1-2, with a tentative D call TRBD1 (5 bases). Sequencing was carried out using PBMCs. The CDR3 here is CASSEKVAGWNGYTF. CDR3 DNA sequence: TGTGCCAGCAGTGAAAAAGTTGCAGGGTGGAATGGCTACACCTTC.